The rows below give T cell receptor beta chains drawn from one sample of a study of blood T cell repertoires in COVID-19. Clones were read by immunoSEQ multiplex PCR, and TCRdb kept only the in-frame ones, dropping some. The table includes 400,000 to 500,000 clones, roughly 84% detected once. The specimen was PBMCs or T cells enriched from blood (not recorded which). The receptors shown here come from a woman aged 18-35 years who had been exposed to COVID-19. CDR3s include the opening cysteine and the closing phenylalanine or tryptophan. The D gene is left open where the match is weak. Size is stated for part of the rows, as once, few or many counts, or as a class when the clone is expanded.

.,TRBD1,TRBJ1-2,TRBV4-3,CASSQGDRGQGGYTF,TGCGCCAGCAGCCAAGGGGACAGGGGGCAAGGTGGCTACACCTTC
.,.,TRBJ2-3,TRBV28,CASSLSLSSTDTQYF,TGTGCCAGCAGTTTAAGCCTGTCTAGCACAGATACGCAGTATTTT
.,.,TRBJ2-7,TRBV10-2,CASSDTSYEQYF,TGCGCCAGCAGTGACACATCCTACGAGCAGTACTTC
.,.,TRBJ2-5,TRBV12-3/TRBV12-4,CASSFRGKETQYF,TGTGCCAGCAGTTTTCGGGGGAAAGAGACCCAGTACTTC
.,.,TRBJ2-1,TRBV7-2,CASISGRDNEQFF,TGTGCCAGCATCTCTGGGCGGGACAATGAGCAGTTCTTC
many,TRBD2,TRBJ2-7,TRBV7-2,CASSSFPRGGRDEQYF,TGTGCCAGCAGCTCCTTTCCTCGCGGGGGGAGGGACGAGCAGTACTTC
once,TRBD1,TRBJ1-5,TRBV5-8,CASSLGDRVGNQPQHF,TGTGCCAGCAGCTTGGGTGACAGGGTGGGCAATCAGCCCCAGCATTTT
once,.,TRBJ2-7,TRBV20-1,CSAKVVYEQYF,TGCAGTGCTAAAGTAGTCTACGAGCAGTACTTC
.,.,TRBJ1-1,TRBV7-9,CASSLGTSNTEAFF,TGTGCCAGCAGCTTAGGGACATCGAACACTGAAGCTTTCTTT
once,TRBD2,TRBJ2-7,TRBV3-1/TRBV3-2,CASSPLGLADSYEQYF,TGTGCCAGCAGCCCCCTGGGGCTAGCGGACTCCTACGAGCAGTACTTC
.,TRBD2,TRBJ2-1,TRBV19,CASSIRLAARSYNEQFF,TGTGCCAGTAGTATACGCCTAGCGGCCCGCTCCTACAATGAGCAGTTCTTC
once,.,TRBJ1-1,TRBV28,CASSFRAGVNTEAFF,TGTGCCAGCAGTTTTCGGGCAGGGGTAAATACTGAAGCTTTCTTT
.,.,TRBJ1-1,TRBV9,CASSAQRETPNTEAFF,TGTGCCAGCAGCGCTCAAAGGGAGACTCCGAACACTGAAGCTTTCTTT
.,.,TRBJ1-1,TRBV5-1,CASNAGQSHTEAFF,TGCGCCAGCAACGCTGGACAGTCCCACACTGAAGCTTTCTTT
.,TRBD1,TRBJ1-2,TRBV30,CAWTGQNYGYTF,TGTGCCTGGACGGGACAGAACTATGGCTACACCTTC
.,.,TRBJ1-5,TRBV27,CASSLRTASNQPQHF,TGTGCCAGCAGTTTACGGACAGCGAGCAATCAGCCCCAGCATTTT
.,TRBD2,TRBJ2-7,TRBV19,CASSIRPGTSGYSSYEQYF,TGTGCCAGTAGTATCAGACCCGGGACTAGCGGGTATAGCTCCTACGAGCAGTACTTC
few,TRBD1,TRBJ1-1,TRBV18,CASSLSQGRDTEAFF,TGTGCCAGCTCACTCTCACAGGGGCGGGACACTGAAGCTTTCTTT
.,.,TRBJ2-3,TRBV7-8,CASSPGGHGTSTDTQYF,TGTGCCAGCAGCCCGGGGGGACATGGAACTAGCACAGATACGCAGTATTTT
.,TRBD2,TRBJ2-7,TRBV29-1,CSVGGASGQIYEQYF,TGCAGCGTTGGCGGGGCTAGCGGGCAAATCTACGAGCAGTACTTC
.,TRBD1,TRBJ1-5,TRBV19,CASTTPDRERRRDQPQHF,TGTGCCAGTACCACTCCCGACAGGGAGCGAAGGAGGGATCAGCCCCAGCATTTT